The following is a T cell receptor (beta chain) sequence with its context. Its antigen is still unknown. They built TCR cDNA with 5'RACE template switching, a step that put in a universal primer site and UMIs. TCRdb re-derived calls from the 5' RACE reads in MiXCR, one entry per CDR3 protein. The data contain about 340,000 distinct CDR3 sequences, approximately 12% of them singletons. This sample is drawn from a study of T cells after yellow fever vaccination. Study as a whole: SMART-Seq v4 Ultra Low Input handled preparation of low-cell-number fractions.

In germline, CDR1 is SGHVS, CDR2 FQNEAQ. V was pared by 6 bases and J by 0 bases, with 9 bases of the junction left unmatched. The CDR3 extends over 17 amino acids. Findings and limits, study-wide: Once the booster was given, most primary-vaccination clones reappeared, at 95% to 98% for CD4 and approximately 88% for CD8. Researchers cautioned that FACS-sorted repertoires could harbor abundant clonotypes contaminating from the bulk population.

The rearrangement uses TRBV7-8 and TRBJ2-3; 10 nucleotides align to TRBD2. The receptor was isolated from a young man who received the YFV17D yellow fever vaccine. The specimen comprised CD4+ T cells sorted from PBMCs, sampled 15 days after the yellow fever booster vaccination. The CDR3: CASSSRTSGRSTDTQYF. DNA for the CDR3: TGTGCCAGCAGTTCGAGGACTAGCGGACGGAGCACAGATACGCAGTATTTT.